Following are 5 T cell receptor beta chains from one sample sequenced in a study of blood T cells in healthy people across ages. Together with a sample-barcoded 5' primer, a J-beta primer mix was included in a second PCR lasting roughly 6 to 12 cycles. Via MiXCR, TCRdb re-called the 5' RACE reads, giving one row per CDR3 protein. The profile shows hundreds of thousands of distinct CDR3 sequences, around 49% of them singletons. Sequencing was done on a sample of blood. The origin of the receptors is a woman aged 55 to 70 in good health.

This clonotype was picked up a small number of times. This chain uses TRBV2 with TRBJ2-7, with 9 bases that match TRBD1. This CDR3 is built from 14 residues. Trimming removed 5 bases from V and 2 bases from J; junction bases left unmatched: 4. Germline V lookup: CDR1 SNHLY, CDR2 FYNNEI. The CDR3 sequence: CASSRTGVPYEQYF. Here the CDR3 DNA reads TGTGCCAGCAGTCGGACAGGGGTCCCCTACGAGCAGTACTTC.

This clonotype showed up just once. The chain joins TRBV7-9 to TRBJ1-5, with TRBD1 identical over 7 bases. This CDR3 has 14 amino acids. The V and J ends lost 10 bases and 6 bases, in that order; junction bases with no gene match: 12. Germline V gene data show CDR1 as SEHNR and CDR2 as FQNEAQ (reference sequence). CDR3 nucleotides: TGTGCCACCGGGGAAAAAGGGGGCGGTCAGCCCCAGCATTTT. Amino acids: CATGEKGGGQPQHF.

This clonotype was seen repeatedly, ten times or more. The CDR3 nucleotides read TGCGCCAGCAGCGCAACAGGGGGCAGAGAGACCCAGTACTTC. This codes for CASSATGGRETQYF. V gene TRBV5-1 combines with J gene TRBJ2-5, with 9 bases fitting TRBD1. Looked up from germline, CDR1 is SGHRS and CDR2 is YFSETQ. This CDR3 is built from 14 residues. Losses at the gene ends were 4 bases for V and 4 bases for J; bases not matched to a gene: 5.

V is TRBV10-3 and J is TRBJ2-7, with 9 nucleotides matching TRBD1. With V trimmed by 5 bases and J by 6 bases, 8 bases remained unmatched. There are 14 residues in the CDR3. Per germline, CDR1 ENHRY and CDR2 SYGVKD. The CDR3: CAISNRDREGEQYF. The CDR3, as DNA: TGTGCCATCAGTAACCGGGACAGGGAGGGCGAGCAGTACTTC.

This chain uses TRBV28 with TRBJ1-2, with 7 bases identical to TRBD1. The V segment lost 6 bases and the J segment 2 bases; nucleotides outside the gene matches: 12. The CDR3 is 16 residues long. Germline CDR1 is MDHEN and CDR2 is SYDVKM. CDR3 nucleotides: TGTGCCAGCAGAGCCCCCCCAGGACAGGTGAACTATGGCTACACCTTC. Encoded protein: CASRAPPGQVNYGYTF.